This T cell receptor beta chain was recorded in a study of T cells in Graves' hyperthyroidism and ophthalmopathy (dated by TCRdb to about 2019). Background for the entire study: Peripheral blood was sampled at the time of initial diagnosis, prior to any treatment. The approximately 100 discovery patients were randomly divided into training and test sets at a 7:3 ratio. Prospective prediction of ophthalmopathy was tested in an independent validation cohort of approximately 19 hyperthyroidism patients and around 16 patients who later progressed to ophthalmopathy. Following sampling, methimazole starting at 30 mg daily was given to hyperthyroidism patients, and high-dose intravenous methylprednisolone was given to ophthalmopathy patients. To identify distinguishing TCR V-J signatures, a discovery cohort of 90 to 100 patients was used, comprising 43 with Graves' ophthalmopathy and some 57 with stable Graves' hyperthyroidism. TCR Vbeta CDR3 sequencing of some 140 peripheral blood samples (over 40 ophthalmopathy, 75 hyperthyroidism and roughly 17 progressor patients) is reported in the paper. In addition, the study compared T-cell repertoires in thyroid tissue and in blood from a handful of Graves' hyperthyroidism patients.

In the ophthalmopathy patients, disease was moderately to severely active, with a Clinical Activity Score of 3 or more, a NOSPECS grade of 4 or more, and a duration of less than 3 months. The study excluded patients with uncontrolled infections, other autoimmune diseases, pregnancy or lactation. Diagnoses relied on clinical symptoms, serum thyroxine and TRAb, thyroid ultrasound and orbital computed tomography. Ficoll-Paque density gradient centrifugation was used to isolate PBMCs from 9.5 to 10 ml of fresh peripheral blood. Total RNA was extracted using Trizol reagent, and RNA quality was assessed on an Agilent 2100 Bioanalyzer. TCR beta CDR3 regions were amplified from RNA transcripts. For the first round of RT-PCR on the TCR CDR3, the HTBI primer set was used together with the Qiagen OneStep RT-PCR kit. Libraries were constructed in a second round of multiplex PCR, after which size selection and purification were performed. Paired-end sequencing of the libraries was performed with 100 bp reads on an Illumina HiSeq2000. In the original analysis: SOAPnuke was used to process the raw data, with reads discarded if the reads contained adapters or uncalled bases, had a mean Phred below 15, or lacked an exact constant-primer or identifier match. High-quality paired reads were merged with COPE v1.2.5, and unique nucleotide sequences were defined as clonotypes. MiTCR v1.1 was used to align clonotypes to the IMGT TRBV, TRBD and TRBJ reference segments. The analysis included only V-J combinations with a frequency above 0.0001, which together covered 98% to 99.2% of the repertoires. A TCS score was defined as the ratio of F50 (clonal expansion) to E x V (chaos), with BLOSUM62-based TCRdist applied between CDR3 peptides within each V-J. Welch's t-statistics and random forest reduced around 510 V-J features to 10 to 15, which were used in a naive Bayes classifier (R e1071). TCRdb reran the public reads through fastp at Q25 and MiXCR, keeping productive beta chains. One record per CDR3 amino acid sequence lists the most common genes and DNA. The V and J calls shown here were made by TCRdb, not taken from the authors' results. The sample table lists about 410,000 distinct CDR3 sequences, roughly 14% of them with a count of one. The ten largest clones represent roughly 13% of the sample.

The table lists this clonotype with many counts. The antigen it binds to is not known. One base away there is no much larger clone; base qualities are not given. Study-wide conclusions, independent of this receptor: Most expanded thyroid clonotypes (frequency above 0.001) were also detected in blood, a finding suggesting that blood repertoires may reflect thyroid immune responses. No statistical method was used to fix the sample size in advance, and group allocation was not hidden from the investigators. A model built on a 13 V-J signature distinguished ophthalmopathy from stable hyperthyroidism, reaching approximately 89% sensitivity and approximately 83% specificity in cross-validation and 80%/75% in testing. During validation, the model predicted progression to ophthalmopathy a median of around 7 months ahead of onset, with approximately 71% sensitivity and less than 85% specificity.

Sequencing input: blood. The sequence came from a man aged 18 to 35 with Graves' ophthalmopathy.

The DNA sequence follows: TGCAGTGCTCCCCGGACTAGCGAGATTGCAGATACGCAGTATTTT. It translates as CSAPRTSEIADTQYF. The receptor chain draws on TRBV20-1 and TRBJ2-3, and TRBD2 aligns with 9 junction nucleotides. CDR1 DFQATT and CDR2 SNEGSKA were looked up in the germline V gene (reference sequence). Reading from cysteine to phenylalanine, the CDR3 counts 15 amino acids. This entry keeps only the CDR3 DNA: 45 bases, framed from base 1. Trimming takes 5 bases off V and 4 bases off J; junction bases not matched to a gene: 10.